Given below is one TCR beta chain in context. A much larger clone lies one base from this, so it may be a read error. The data were taken from a study of regulatory T cells in long-lasting Graves disease. This sample's time point: newly diagnosed GD, antithyroid drugs for less than 3 months. Researchers made the TCR library from RNA that was extracted from PBMCs. Researchers made TCR beta libraries by using iRepertoire HTBI primers and running Arm-PCR on CDR3 regions. One entry per CDR3 protein, called by TCRdb with MiXCR from the multiplex PCR reads. The sample lists under 450,000 distinct CDR3 sequences, roughly 16% seen once, with 20% in the top ten. The CDR3 totals 20 residues. Germline V gives CDR1 LNHDA, CDR2 SQIVND (reference sequence). These data were also filed under a second study, of T cells in Graves' hyperthyroidism and ophthalmopathy.

The chain uses TRBV19 and TRBJ2-1; 12 bases match TRBD2. This clonotype was obtained from a woman aged 18-29 years with Graves disease. The source was peripheral blood mononuclear cells (PBMCs), collected at new diagnosis, from a patient treated with antithyroid drugs. The CDR3 bases are TGTGCCGGTAGTATCGAGACTAGCGGGAGTAGTATCGGCTCCTACAATGAGCAGTTCTTC. It specifies CAGSIETSGSSIGSYNEQFF.